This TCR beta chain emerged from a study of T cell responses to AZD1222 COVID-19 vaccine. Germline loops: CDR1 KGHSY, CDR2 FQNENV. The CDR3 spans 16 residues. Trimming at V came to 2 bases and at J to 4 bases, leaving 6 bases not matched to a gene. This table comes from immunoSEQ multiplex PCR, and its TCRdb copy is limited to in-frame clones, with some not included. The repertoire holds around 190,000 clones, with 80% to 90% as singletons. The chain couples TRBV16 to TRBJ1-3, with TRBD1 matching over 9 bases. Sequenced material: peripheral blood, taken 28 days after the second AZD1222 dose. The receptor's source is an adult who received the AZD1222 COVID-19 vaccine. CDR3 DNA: TGTGCCAGCAGCCAACCCGGGACAGGGTACGGAAACACCATATATTTT. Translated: CASSQPGTGYGNTIYF.